Below, one T cell receptor (beta chain) is given with its context. These data are taken from a study of blood T cell repertoires in COVID-19. On the study more broadly: From T cells, B-cell-depleted T cells, or PBMCs came the material, which was cDNA or gDNA.

The CDR3 extends over 15 amino acids. V lost 1 base, J lost 1 base, and 10 bases lay in between. The germline gives CDR1 LNHNV, CDR2 YYDKDF (reference sequence). Original methodology: Reference gene primers were amplified, and this amplification served to estimate nucleated cell counts. This table comes from immunoSEQ multiplex PCR, and its TCRdb copy is limited to in-frame clones, with some not included. D and trimming were read from the DNA, whereas the V and J calls and clone size are those reported in that table. This sample carries 68,000 or so clones, 80% to 85% of them seen once, and the ten largest clones take more than 40%.

The chain recombines TRBV15 with TRBJ1-1, with TRBD1 as a possible D gene (5 bases). Sequenced material: peripheral blood. The source of this sequence is a human donor in a cohort sampled during active COVID-19. CDR3 nucleotides: TGTGCCACCAGCAGAGGCCTGACAGCGAACACTGAAGCTTTCTTT. Translating it yields CATSRGLTANTEAFF. Looking up the rest from reference TRBV15 and TRBJ1-1 gives the full variable domain: DAMVIQNPRYQVTQFGKPVTLSCSQTLNHNVMYWYQQKSSQAPKLLFHYYDKDFNNEADTPDNFQSRRPNTSFCFLDIRSPGLGDTAMYLCATSRGLTANTEAFFGQGTRLTVV.